This passage covers 16 T cell receptor beta chains from one sample sequenced in a study of T cell repertoires in aging, cancer and after chemotherapy. A mixed TRB-A/B primer pool amplified rearranged TRB by multiplex touch-down PCR. TCRdb re-called the multiplex PCR reads through MiXCR, storing one row per CDR3 protein. Of some 8,100 distinct CDR3 sequences detected, 37% appear once; the ten largest clones hold about 5%. Amplification of TCR beta used genomic DNA extracted from peripheral blood. The sequenced sample was blood. The source of these receptors is a human donor in good health.

The chain is built from TRBV6-2 or TRBV6-3 and TRBJ1-5; 7 nucleotides agree with TRBD1. V shed 6 bases, J shed 6 bases, and the junction held 11 bases outside the gene matches. Germline V gene data show CDR1 as MNHEY and CDR2 as SVGEGT. The CDR3 loop spans 15 amino acids. CDR3 sequence reads: CASRGRQGLGQPQHF. CDR3 bases: TGTGCCAGCAGGGGGAGACAGGGTCTCGGTCAGCCCCAGCATTTT.

This clonotype qualifies as medium-sized. This chain joins TRBV19 and TRBJ2-1; D call uncertain. The CDR3 is 15 amino acids. Looked up from germline, CDR1 is LNHDA and CDR2 is SQIVND (reference sequence). V was clipped by 3 bases and J by 2 bases, with 11 bases between them. CDR3 DNA sequence: TGTGCCAGTAGTATCGTACCTATTACCTACAATGAGCAGTTCTTC. This sequence encodes CASSIVPITYNEQFF.

The chain combines TRBV6-5 with TRBJ1-4, with D hard to call. This CDR3 contains 13 residues. The ends were cut back, 5 bases at V and 8 bases at J, with 12 bases in the middle. Germline CDR1 MNHEY, CDR2 SVGAGI. The CDR3 reads CASSRLSTEKLFF. CDR3 in DNA: TGTGCCAGCAGTCGCCTCAGTACCGAAAAACTGTTTTTT.

The rearrangement uses TRBV11-2 and TRBJ2-5; D is ambiguous. V lost 1 base and J lost 5, with 14 bases in between. The CDR3 is 15 residues long. Germline CDR1 is SGHAT and CDR2 is FQNNGV. The CDR3 sequence is CASSLGPVSGETQYF. The CDR3 nucleotides read TGTGCCAGCAGCTTAGGCCCGGTCAGTGGGGAGACCCAGTACTTC.

The chain is built from TRBV6-2 or TRBV6-3 and TRBJ2-5; 13 positions match TRBD2. From germline, CDR1 is MNHEY and CDR2 SVGEGT. The V gene end was trimmed by 5 bases and the J gene end by 6 bases; junction bases not matched to a gene: 3. There are 14 residues in the CDR3. The chain's CDR3 is CASSRLAGGQTQYF. The CDR3 DNA reads as TGTGCCAGCAGTCGACTAGCGGGGGGACAGACCCAGTACTTC.

In its sample, this clonotype is medium-sized. The J gene is TRBJ2-1, the V gene TRBV19; the D call may be TRBD1 or TRBD2 (5 bases each). Deletions cut 4 bases from V and 0 bases from J, with 10 bases between. Germline CDR1 LNHDA, CDR2 SQIVND (reference sequence). This CDR3 is built from 15 residues. The CDR3 loop is CASSSRDGSYNEQFF. CDR3 bases: TGTGCCAGTAGTAGCCGGGACGGCTCCTACAATGAGCAGTTCTTC.

V gene TRBV7-6 combines with J gene TRBJ2-7; 9 positions match TRBD2. Looked up from germline, CDR1 is SGHVS and CDR2 is FNYEAQ. V lost 2 bases, J lost 4 bases, and 6 bases stayed unmatched. CDR3 length equals 15 residues. As DNA, the CDR3 is TGTGCCAGCAGCTTATACAGCGGGGGGAGATACGAGCAGTACTTC. Residues: CASSLYSGGRYEQYF.

By proportion, this clonotype is medium-sized. The chain carries TRBV11-1 and TRBJ2-2; D call uncertain. The CDR3 runs 11 residues. V shed 7 bases and J shed 6 bases, with 6 bases lying between them. CDR1 and CDR2 (germline): SGHAT, FQDESV (reference sequence). The CDR3 DNA is TGTGCCAGCAACAGACCCGGGGAGCTGTTTTTT. This sequence encodes CASNRPGELFF.

The chain combines TRBV5-6 with TRBJ2-1; 8 nucleotides align to TRBD1. Germline CDR1 reads SGHDT; CDR2 reads YYEEEE. The CDR3 runs to 14 residues. The V segment lost 2 bases and the J segment 9 bases; nucleotides outside the gene matches: 7. The CDR3 DNA reads TGTGCCAGCAGCTTAACTGACAGGGGTGGTGAGCAGTTCTTC. Protein product: CASSLTDRGGEQFF.

In its sample, this clonotype was seen a few times. The chain links TRBV18 to TRBJ2-3, with D hard to call. Per the germline V gene, CDR1 is KGHSH and CDR2 is LQKENI. With 1 base removed from V and 4 bases from J, the gap between germline ends came to 6 bases. The CDR3 has 13 amino acids. The CDR3 nucleotides are TGTGCCAGCTCACCACAGAGCGCAGATACGCAGTATTTT. It encodes CASSPQSADTQYF.

The chain recombines TRBV20-1 with TRBJ1-6; D might be TRBD1 (6 bases). The V and J ends lost 1 base and 8 bases respectively, with 12 bases between them. This CDR3 spans 14 amino acids. From germline, CDR1 is DFQATT and CDR2 SNEGSKA (reference sequence). CDR3 nucleotides: TGCAGTGCTAGAGGGACAGAAGACTATTCACCCCTCCACTTT. It codes for CSARGTEDYSPLHF.

The chain has TRBV6-2 or TRBV6-3 and TRBJ1-3; D gene unclear. CDR3 size: 12 residues. Germline CDR1 reads MNHEY; CDR2 reads SVGEGT. Trimming removed 8 bases at V and 4 bases at J, with 9 bases between. CDR3 sequence (DNA): TGTGCCAGCCGCGGGCTCGGAAACACCATATATTTT. This sequence encodes CASRGLGNTIYF.

The V and J genes are TRBV19 and TRBJ2-7, with 9 bases matching TRBD1. Germline CDR1 LNHDA, CDR2 SQIVND (reference sequence). J was trimmed by 3 bases and V by 9 bases; bases with no gene match: 15. The CDR3 has 16 residues. The CDR3 is CASSSPGTGPVYEQYF. The CDR3 DNA is TGTGCCAGCAGTTCCCCCGGGACAGGGCCAGTCTACGAGCAGTACTTC.

This clonotype was seen more than once but under ten times. This chain connects TRBV27 to TRBJ1-2; D gene uncertain. This CDR3 comprises 13 residues. The V gene's germline CDR1 is MNHEY and CDR2 SMNVEV (reference sequence). Between the trimmed V and J ends, which lost 6 bases and 2 bases, there was a span of 10 bases. The CDR3 DNA reads as TGTGCCAGCAGGGAACAGAGAAACTATGGCTACACCTTC. Amino acid sequence: CASREQRNYGYTF.

This clonotype turned up a few times. The V call is TRBV6-2 or TRBV6-3, the J call TRBJ2-2; 14 bases agree with TRBD2. Germline loops: CDR1 MNHEY, CDR2 SVGEGT. The CDR3 length is 17 residues. The V and J ends lost 6 bases and 1 base, in that order; junction bases with no gene match: 4. The CDR3 DNA reads TGTGCCAGCAGGACGACTAGCGGGGGGGAGAACACCGGGGAGCTGTTTTTT. Its translation: CASRTTSGGENTGELFF.

This chain uses TRBV6-5 with TRBJ2-7; 7 bases map to TRBD2. This CDR3 region has 15 residues. Germline V gives CDR1 MNHEY, CDR2 SVGAGI. After removal of 0 bases from V and 2 bases from J, the junction contained 4 bases not matched to a gene. CDR3 nucleotide sequence: TGTGCCAGCAGTTACTCGGGTGCGGGAGCCTACGAGCAGTACTTC. Translated, it gives CASSYSGAGAYEQYF.